The 23 T cell receptor beta chains below all came from one sample that was sequenced in a study of beta chain features in type 1 diabetes. Study-wide results and caveats: TCRB CDR3s were moderately but significantly shorter in Type 1 diabetes patients in all four CD4+ subsets.

What was sequenced were expressed TCRB transcripts, since all of the isolated RNA had been reverse transcribed. Sequenced by immunoSEQ multiplex PCR; TCRdb stores in-frame clones only, minus some. The repertoire includes fewer than 450,000 clones, approximately 13% of them detected once, and roughly 0.015% sits in the top ten. Antigens of these TCRs are unknown. Input material: naive CD4+ T cells from blood. The receptor set was obtained from a woman in her late teens or twenties with type 1 diabetes.

This clone showed up just a few times. The chain joins TRBV5-4 to TRBJ2-3; D gene ambiguous. V was clipped by 2 bases and J by 2 bases, with 9 bases between them. The CDR3 has 14 residues. CDR1 and CDR2 from the germline V gene are SGHNT and YYREEE (reference sequence). CDR3 amino acids: CASSLYTITDTQYF. The CDR3 coding sequence is TGTGCCAGCAGCTTATACACAATCACAGATACGCAGTATTTT.

The gene calls are TRBV18 and TRBJ1-1; maybe TRBD1 (6 bases). There are 15 residues in the CDR3. The germline V gene encodes CDR1 KGHSH and CDR2 LQKENI. Trimming left V 2 bases short and J 10 bases short, with 20 bases between. In DNA form, the CDR3 reads TGTGCCAGCTCACCATCAGTACCGGGGGGCCCTCGAGCTTTCTTT. This encodes CASSPSVPGGPRAFF.

The chain recombines TRBV27 with TRBJ2-7; tentatively, D is TRBD1 (5 bases). The V gene lost 2 bases and the J gene lost 3 bases, with 14 bases spanning the gap. CDR3 size: 15 residues. The V gene's germline CDR1 is MNHEY and CDR2 SMNVEV (reference sequence). This CDR3 is CASSLVGQGNYEQYV. The CDR3 region has the DNA TGTGCCAGCAGTTTAGTTGGGCAGGGAAACTACGAGCAGTACGTC.

This chain joins TRBV2 and TRBJ2-1, with D perhaps matching TRBD2 (6 bases). Germline V gene lookup returns CDR1 SNHLY and CDR2 FYNNEI. The ends were cut back, 7 bases at V and 3 bases at J, with 13 bases in the middle. This CDR3 spans 14 amino acids. The CDR3 protein is CASTETRNYNEQFF. The CDR3, as DNA: TGTGCCAGCACCGAGACTAGGAACTACAATGAGCAGTTCTTC.

The rearrangement uses TRBV27 and TRBJ2-1; unclear D gene. The germline gives CDR1 MNHEY, CDR2 SMNVEV (reference sequence). The CDR3 has 12 residues. The V and J ends lost 10 bases and 7 bases respectively, with 14 bases between them. CDR3: CATSIGVNEQFF. As DNA, the CDR3 is TGTGCCACCTCTATCGGAGTGAATGAGCAGTTCTTC.

A few counts support this clone. The rearrangement uses TRBV30 and TRBJ2-7, with 7 nucleotides matching TRBD1. J gave up 0 bases and V 0 bases, and 5 bases lay outside the gene matches. The CDR3 runs to 15 residues. Germline V lookup: CDR1 GTSNPN, CDR2 SVGIG (reference sequence). The CDR3 DNA is TGTGCCTGGAGTGTAAGGGGGCACCCCTCCTACGAGCAGTACTTC. As protein: CAWSVRGHPSYEQYF.

The table lists this clone with a few counts. The chain is built from TRBV7-9 and TRBJ1-2, with 7 nucleotides matching TRBD1. CDR1 and CDR2 from the germline V gene are SEHNR and FQNEAQ (reference sequence). After removal of 5 bases from V and 0 bases from J, the junction contained 6 bases not matched to a gene. The CDR3 has 15 residues. For the CDR3, the DNA is TGTGCCAGCAGCCGCAGACAGGGTTCTAACTATGGCTACACCTTC. Translation gives CASSRRQGSNYGYTF.

This clone was detected a few times. This sequence joins TRBV7-3 and TRBJ2-3; 8 bases fit TRBD1. V shed 2 bases and J 0 bases; nucleotides not matched to a gene: 1. The CDR3 covers 15 residues. Germline V gene data show CDR1 as SGHTA and CDR2 as FQGTGA. The chain's CDR3 is CASSLGQGSTDTQYF. The CDR3 region has the DNA TGTGCCAGCAGCTTAGGACAGGGTAGCACAGATACGCAGTATTTT.

This chain links TRBV29-1 with TRBJ2-3; tentatively, D is TRBD2 (5 bases). Looked up from germline, CDR1 is SQVTM and CDR2 is ANQGSEA. V was pared by 4 bases and J by 0 bases, with 11 bases between. This CDR3 contains 14 residues. CDR3 residues: CSVAQRQSTDTQYF. CDR3 bases: TGCAGCGTTGCCCAGCGGCAGAGCACAGATACGCAGTATTTT.

With regard to this clone: Other DNA sequences in this sample translate to the same CDR3. The rearrangement uses TRBV11-2 and TRBJ2-5, with D tentatively TRBD2 (6 bases). This CDR3 is built from 11 residues. V lost 11 bases and J 4 bases, leaving 11 bases between the germline ends. The germline gives CDR1 SGHAT, CDR2 FQNNGV. The CDR3 DNA is TGTGCCTCCTCCGGGGGAGAGACCCAGTACTTC. Translated: CASSGGETQYF.

This clone was recorded a few times. This chain links TRBV6-6 with TRBJ1-4, with D possibly being TRBD1 (5 bases). Trimming pared 7 bases from V and 5 bases from J, leaving 11 bases between. Germline V CDR1 and CDR2: MNHNY, SVGAGI (reference sequence). The CDR3 sequence is 13 residues long. CDR3 bases: TGTGCCAGCACTGGGGCTAGGAATGAAAAACTGTTTTTT. Encoded protein: CASTGARNEKLFF.

The chain joins TRBV2 to TRBJ2-7, with 8 bases lining up with TRBD1. CDR3 size: 18 residues. The V and J ends lost 1 base and 4 bases, in that order; junction bases with no gene match: 15. Germline V gene sequence: CDR1 SNHLY, CDR2 FYNNEI. CDR3 loop: CASSEDPPTGVLAYEQYF. CDR3 sequence (DNA): TGTGCCAGCAGTGAAGACCCCCCGACAGGGGTCTTGGCTTACGAGCAGTACTTC.

V and J are TRBV9 and TRBJ2-2; 8 bases match TRBD2. The germline V gene encodes CDR1 SGDLS and CDR2 YYNGEE. This CDR3 comprises 14 residues. V was pared by 1 base and J by 4 bases, with 0 bases of the junction left unmatched. In DNA form, the CDR3 reads TGTGCCAGCAGCGTACGGGGGGGCACCGGGGAGCTGTTTTTT. Translating it yields CASSVRGGTGELFF.

In its sample, this clone was seen a few times. The V gene is TRBV30, the J gene TRBJ2-7, with a tentative D call TRBD2 (6 bases). Germline V gene lookup returns CDR1 GTSNPN and CDR2 SVGIG (reference sequence). The CDR3 has 13 residues. The V end lost 3 bases, the J end lost 6 bases, and 15 bases lay between the germline ends. DNA of the CDR3: TGTGCCTGGAGGGGAGGTTGGAAATCCGAGCAGTACTTC. The encoded protein is CAWRGGWKSEQYF.

This clone has just a few counts. This chain uses TRBV6-5 with TRBJ2-7; TRBD2 matches 9 bases. This CDR3 is 15 amino acids long. CDR1 is MNHEY, CDR2 SVGAGI, per germline. Trimming cost V 5 bases and J 3 bases; bases outside gene matches: 8. CDR3 protein: CASSRLAGSSYEQYF. The CDR3 DNA reads as TGTGCCAGCAGTCGTCTAGCGGGAAGCAGCTACGAGCAGTACTTC.

This clone was observed a handful of times. CDR3 region: CASSPLTGGDTGELFF. The DNA for the CDR3 is TGCGCCAGCAGCCCCCTGACGGGAGGGGATACCGGGGAGCTGTTTTTT. This chain uses TRBV5-1 with TRBJ2-2, with TRBD2 matching over 8 bases. The CDR3 loop spans 16 amino acids. The trim removed 4 bases at V and 5 bases at J, leaving 10 bases unmatched. From germline, CDR1 is SGHRS and CDR2 YFSETQ.

This chain uses TRBV7-2 with TRBJ2-7; D might be TRBD2 (6 bases). V dropped 2 bases and J dropped 9 bases, with 14 bases sitting between them. The germline CDR1 and CDR2 sequences are SGHTA and FQGNSA. This CDR3 has 13 amino acids. CDR3: CASSLNGGNRQYF. Here the CDR3 DNA reads TGTGCCAGCAGCTTAAATGGGGGGAATCGGCAGTACTTC.

The chain uses TRBV5-1 and TRBJ2-5, with D uncertain. This CDR3 is built from 14 residues. CDR1 and CDR2 (germline): SGHRS, YFSETQ. The germline V and J ends were trimmed by 0 bases and 1 base, with 7 bases remaining between them. This CDR3 is CASSLERPQETQYF. The CDR3 DNA is TGCGCCAGCAGCTTGGAGAGGCCCCAAGAGACCCAGTACTTC.

CDR3 protein: CASIPGGGNQPQHF. The CDR3 DNA is TGTGCCAGCATCCCGGGTGGAGGCAATCAGCCCCAGCATTTT. This chain joins TRBV28 and TRBJ1-5; D ambiguous. Germline lookup yields CDR1 MDHEN and CDR2 SYDVKM. CDR3 length: 14 residues. V gave up 7 bases and J gave up 2 bases, with 12 bases separating them. The full variable domain, its missing parts supplied by reference TRBV28 and TRBJ1-5, is DVKVTQSSRYLVKRTGEKVFLECVQDMDHENMFWYRQDPGLGLRLIYFSYDVKMKEKGDIPEGYSVSREKKERFSLILESASTNQTSMYLCASIPGGGNQPQHFGDGTRLSIL.

This clone was counted a few times. V gene TRBV5-1 combines with J gene TRBJ2-1; 8 nucleotides match TRBD1. This CDR3 comprises 18 residues. After removal of 1 base from V and 6 bases from J, the junction contained 15 bases not matched to a gene. Germline assignment: CDR1 SGHRS and CDR2 YFSETQ. The CDR3 spells CASSLSGAGQGISNEQFF. CDR3 coding DNA: TGCGCCAGCAGCTTGTCGGGAGCTGGACAGGGAATCTCCAATGAGCAGTTCTTC.

This clone was found a few times. The chain carries TRBV18 and TRBJ2-5; 13 nucleotides align to TRBD2. With 1 base clipped from V and 5 bases from J, the junction kept 4 bases outside the gene matches. The germline V gene has CDR1 KGHSH and CDR2 LQKENI. The CDR3 sequence is 16 residues long. The DNA for the CDR3 is TGTGCCAGCTCACCACGGCTGACTAGCGGGAGGGAGACCCAGTACTTC. Amino acids: CASSPRLTSGRETQYF.

This clone has more than one count but fewer than ten. The chain combines TRBV12-5 with TRBJ2-3; 12 positions match TRBD2. Trimming cost V 6 bases and J 4 bases; bases outside gene matches: 2. The CDR3 consists of 14 residues. The germline V gene has CDR1 LGHNT and CDR2 FRNRAP. CDR3 nucleotides: TGTGCTAGTGGGGCTAGCGGGAGGGCAGATACGCAGTATTTT. It specifies CASGASGRADTQYF.

This clone was detected only a few times. This chain links TRBV29-1 with TRBJ2-2; D is perhaps TRBD1 (6 bases). The V end lost 6 bases, the J end lost 2 bases, and 10 bases lay between the germline ends. The CDR3 is made up of 13 amino acids. The germline V gene has CDR1 SQVTM and CDR2 ANQGSEA. CDR3: CSVGTSNTGELFF. The CDR3 DNA reads TGCAGCGTCGGGACAAGTAACACCGGGGAGCTGTTTTTT.